This T cell receptor beta chain was found in a study of blood T cell repertoires in COVID-19. The CDR3 length is 18 residues. The repertoire was sequenced with immunoSEQ multiplex PCR; TCRdb's copy has only in-frame clones and lacks some. The table records roughly 100,000 clones, 85% of them present only once. Sequencing was carried out using peripheral blood. The J gene is TRBJ1-5, the V gene TRBV21-1; the tabulated D call, TRBD1, remains unverified against the DNA. TRBV21-1 is assigned pseudogene status. The TCR was taken from a man aged 50 to 60 with acute or convalescent COVID-19. The CDR3 sequence is CASSKEDREGYSNQPQHF. CDR3 DNA sequence: TGTGCCAGCAGCAAAGAGGACAGGGAGGGCTATAGCAATCAGCCCCAGCATTTT.